These T cell receptor beta chains were read from a single sample in a study of cytomegalovirus exposure and HLA in healthy donors. Some clones are missing from TCRdb's copy, which holds only in-frame ones; the method was immunoSEQ multiplex PCR. The profile shows about 140,000 clones, 70% to 90% of them singletons. The sample taken for sequencing was PBMCs. Receptors were obtained from a woman aged 40 to 55 in good health and CMV-seronegative. The CDR3 runs from the conserved cysteine through the conserved F or W. The order of the fields is CDR3 length, clone size, V gene, J gene, D gene, CDR3 protein, CDR3 DNA. D genes are given only for firm matches. Some rows mark clone size as missing; the rest say once, few, many or name a class of expanded clone.

>15|few|TRBV5-4|TRBJ2-6|-
CATPLGASGANVLTF
TGTGCCACCCCACTGGGAGCCTCTGGGGCCAACGTCCTGACTTTC
>15|-|TRBV4-3|TRBJ1-1|-
CASSQLQAQNTEAFF
TGCGCCAGCAGCCAATTACAGGCTCAGAACACTGAAGCTTTCTTT
>15|-|TRBV7-9|TRBJ2-1|TRBD1
CASTGGTGFYNEQFF
TGTGCCAGCACTGGGGGGACAGGATTTTACAATGAGCAGTTCTTC
>19|-|TRBV21-1|TRBJ2-5|-
CASSKRVQGKWVRQETQYF
TGTGCCAGCAGCAAAAGGGTACAGGGGAAGTGGGTCCGACAAGAGACCCAGTACTTC
>15|-|TRBV7-9|TRBJ2-1|TRBD1
CASSSPGQGWYEQFF
TGTGCCAGCAGCTCACCGGGACAGGGGTGGTATGAGCAGTTCTTC
>15|-|TRBV28|TRBJ1-6|TRBD1
CASSPGTGGRTPLHF
TGTGCCAGCAGTCCCGGGACAGGGGGAAGAACACCCCTCCACTTT
>11|once|TRBV21-1|TRBJ2-7|-
CASTLALLQYF
TGTGCCAGCACCCTAGCATTGCTACAGTACTTC
>16|-|TRBV29-1|TRBJ2-3|TRBD1
CSSAPGQGARADTQYF
TGCAGCTCCGCCCCAGGACAGGGAGCGCGGGCAGATACGCAGTATTTT
>15|-|TRBV5-4|TRBJ2-2|-
CASRIYFPGEGELFF
TGTGCCAGCAGGATTTACTTTCCGGGAGAGGGGGAGCTGTTTTTT
>17|-|TRBV5-1|TRBJ2-1|-
CASSLDPARSSYNEQFF
TGCGCCAGCAGCTTGGATCCAGCGCGGAGCTCCTACAATGAGCAGTTCTTC
>17|-|TRBV7-9|TRBJ1-2|TRBD1
CASSLVLDRVKNYGYTF
TGTGCCAGCAGCTTAGTTCTGGACAGGGTAAAGAACTATGGCTACACCTTC
>12|-|TRBV5-5|TRBJ2-3|-
CASSRLEDTQYF
TGTGCCAGCAGTCGACTAGAGGATACGCAGTATTTT
>19|-|TRBV11-2|TRBJ2-1|-
CASSFSNWGSPLTYNEQFF
TGTGCCAGCAGCTTTTCAAACTGGGGCAGTCCTCTGACCTACAATGAGCAGTTCTTC
>15|-|TRBV27|TRBJ1-2|TRBD1
CASSKQGAVNYGYTF
TGTGCCAGCAGCAAACAGGGGGCAGTAAACTATGGCTACACCTTC
>15|-|TRBV21-1|TRBJ2-5|-
CASSKGGSGEETQYF
TGTGCCAGCAGCAAAGGGGGATCGGGGGAAGAGACCCAGTACTTC
>13|-|TRBV30|TRBJ1-4|-
CAWSPRAGEKLFF
TGTGCCTGGAGTCCGAGGGCGGGTGAAAAACTGTTTTTT
>16|few|TRBV7-9|TRBJ1-5|-
CASSALGEPYNQPQHF
TGTGCCAGCAGCGCTCTCGGGGAACCATATAATCAGCCCCAGCATTTT
>16|-|TRBV21-1|TRBJ1-1|-
CASSKSPPDGMVALVF
TGTGCCAGCAGCAAAAGCCCTCCGGACGGGATGGTCGCGCTTGTCTTT
>14|-|TRBV30|TRBJ2-7|TRBD2
CAWRPGLAVYEQYF
TGTGCCTGGAGACCCGGACTAGCGGTCTACGAGCAGTACTTC
>17|-|TRBV4-3|TRBJ2-1|TRBD2
CASSHSWVRELYNEQFF
TGCGCCAGCAGCCATTCTTGGGTGCGGGAGTTATACAATGAGCAGTTCTTC
>16|-|TRBV5-4|TRBJ2-5|-
CASSAGLDWQRETQYF
TGTGCCAGCAGCGCCGGGCTGGACTGGCAAAGGGAGACCCAGTACTTC
>14|-|TRBV25-1|TRBJ1-4|-
CASSEPTGNEKLFF
TGTGCCAGCAGTGAACCCACAGGGAATGAAAAACTGTTTTTT
>14|once|TRBV6-9|TRBJ1-4|-
CASKFGEVREKLFF
TGTGCCAGCAAGTTCGGGGAGGTGAGGGAAAAACTGTTTTTT